This T cell receptor (beta chain) was captured by sequencing in a study of shared clonotypes between healthy human individuals (dated by TCRdb to the early 2020s). For the study in its entirety: The cohort comprised a couple of women and a few men aged 18 to 49 years. For each donor, CD4 naive and CD4 memory were each given three plates, CD8 naive was given two plates, and CD8 memory was given one plate. To estimate repertoire size and how much clonotypes are shared between individuals, the study performed deep sequencing of blood TCR repertoires from a few healthy adults. To increase sequencing depth and limit assay-specific biases, different laboratories used diverse techniques to prepare libraries and sequence TCR repertoires. Leukapheresis yielded between about 0.9 and 9 billion PBMCs per donor. The research as a whole found: Compared with non-shared clonotypes, clonotypes shared by all four sorted-subset donors had higher generation probabilities. The small number of donors limited the genetic and exposure-history diversity represented. Larger estimated clonotype richness was generally found for naive subsets than for memory subsets. Sampling was restricted to blood, and TCR repertoires in tissue are likely to differ from TCR repertoires in blood. Pairwise subsampling indicated that sequencing depth was expected to affect the degree of clonotype sharing among donors. Incomplete sequencing was indicated by rarefaction of sorted-subset datasets, despite the large sequencing depth. Across a few donors, approximately 4.6% of naive CD4, approximately 3.6% of naive CD8, roughly 2.3% of memory CD4, and roughly 0.41% of memory CD8 clonotypes were shared.

Details on this clone: What this receptor recognizes is not known. Nothing much larger sits one base from this clone, and base qualities are not available. Additional DNA sequences in this sample encode the identical CDR3.

From the cysteine through the phenylalanine, the CDR3 covers 13 amino acids. Left in the record is the CDR3 DNA by itself, 39 bases read in frame from the first base. Trimming takes 1 base from V and 1 base from J, and the germline ends sit 4 bases apart. CDR1 and CDR2 are read off the germline V gene as KGHSH and LQKENI. Donors were healthy HIV-negative adults with no recently reported acute infections or vaccinations. Only Caucasian adults living in Nashville, Tennessee, USA were represented among the donors. CD4+ T cells were enriched through magnetic negative selection, after which naive cells were positively selected on CD45RA and the remaining negative fraction served as the memory subset. Blood was obtained by leukapheresis, after which PBMCs were separated by Ficoll-Histopaque density gradient centrifugation and cryopreserved in liquid nitrogen vapor phase. Purity and quantity of every magnetically sorted T cell population were checked by analytical flow cytometry. Genomic DNA was isolated from each sorted fraction and quantified by UV absorbance on a Nanodrop 2000c.

Using the deep immunoSEQ assay, TCR CDR3 regions were amplified from genomic DNA by multiplex PCR. Extracted genomic DNA from each cell subset was distributed evenly across all wells of several immunoSEQ 96-well plates, and each plate was treated as a replicate. For sorted subsets, roughly 200 ng of genomic DNA, equivalent to around 29,000 T cell genomes, went into each replicate PCR. Purified libraries were quantified with a Qubit 3.0 fluorometer, sized on a Bioanalyzer 2100, and re-quantified with the KAPA Library Quantification kit. Each immunoSEQ 96-well plate was sequenced on its own single-read 150-cycle Illumina NextSeq 550 flow cell. As for how the authors treated the data: The immunoSEQ output contained only junctional sequences without quality scores, so filtering could not match that applied to full-length reads. Sequences were annotated with PyIR, a Python wrapper for IgBLAST v1.9, using IMGT germline references to assign V/J genes and CDR3. Reads with weak V/J assignments (E-value above 1e-6), missing CDR3, stop codons, out-of-frame junctions, or ambiguous translated residues were removed. V3J clonotypes were defined as sequences sharing an identical inferred V gene, J gene, and CDR3 amino acid sequence. To compute the percentage overlap between repertoires, the number of shared unique clonotypes was divided by the size of the smaller repertoire. Three approaches were used to assess repertoire richness: RTK rarefaction, the Chao1 estimator, and Recon v2.1 estimates of unobserved clonotypes. For all TCRbeta clonotypes obtained by the gDNA method from a few donors, generation probabilities were computed with OLGA. TCRdb carries this immuneACCESS record with in-frame sequences only. Its versions omit some clonotypes, under half of them owing to an unresolved V gene in the studies checked, with the rest unexplained. V and J calls and clone size come straight from that table; D and trimming were deduced from the DNA. In this sample the table shows more than 1.2 million clones, around 98.5% of which occur a single time. The top ten clones comprise approximately 0.4% of the sample.

Source material: naive CD4+ T cells sorted from blood. The cell subset or site tag for this specimen amounts to: CD45RA+ positively selected. This chain is built from TRBV18 and TRBJ2-5, with no confidently assigned D gene. The sequence came from a man aged 25-45 years in good health. The CDR3 region reads CASSPRIQETQYF. Here is the DNA: TGTGCCAGCTCACCACGAATCCAAGAGACCCAGTACTTC.